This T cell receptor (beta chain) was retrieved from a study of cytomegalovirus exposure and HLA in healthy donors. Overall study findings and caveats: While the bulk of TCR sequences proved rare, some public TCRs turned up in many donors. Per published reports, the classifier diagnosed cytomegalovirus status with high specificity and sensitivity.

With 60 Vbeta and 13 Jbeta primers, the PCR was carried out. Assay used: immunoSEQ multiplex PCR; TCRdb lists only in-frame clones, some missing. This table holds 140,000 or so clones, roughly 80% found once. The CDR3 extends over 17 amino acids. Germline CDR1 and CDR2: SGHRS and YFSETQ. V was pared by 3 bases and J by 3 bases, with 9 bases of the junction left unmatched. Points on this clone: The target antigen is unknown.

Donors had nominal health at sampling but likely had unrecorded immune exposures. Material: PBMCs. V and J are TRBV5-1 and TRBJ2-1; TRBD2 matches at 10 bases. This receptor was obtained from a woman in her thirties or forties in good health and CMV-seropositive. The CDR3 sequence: CASSSDLLAGDYNEQFF. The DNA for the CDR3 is TGCGCCAGCAGCTCCGACCTCCTAGCGGGAGACTACAATGAGCAGTTCTTC.